This T cell receptor (beta chain) came from a study of human T cells and chemical hapten exposure. As for the study in general: Subjects had 2% DPC placed on 2 cm by 2 cm of upper inner arm skin for sensitization.

This CDR3 spans 13 amino acids. Trimming cost V 4 bases and J 4 bases; bases outside gene matches: 0. Germline assignment: CDR1 LGHDT and CDR2 YNNKEL (reference sequence). TCRdb used MiXCR to reprocess the RACE reads, holding one entry per CDR3 protein. The sample records about 120,000 distinct CDR3 sequences, 12% being singletons. Described time point: patch test 1, 2 weeks after DPC sensitization. Treatment meaning: therapeutic diphenylcyclopropenone sensitization with weekly scalp DPC. Study observations and caveats: The donors suffered from alopecia, so their immune response may not match that of healthy people. Counts of TCRs above 1 in 1000 frequency stayed unchanged with DPC sensitization.

Concerning this clonotype itself: The antigen remains unidentified. This may come from a read error, since a much larger clone is one base off.

This chain links TRBV3-1 with TRBJ1-2, with TRBD1 identical over 10 bases. The sequencing here drew on whole blood, taken in connection with sensitization to the hapten diphenylcyclopropenone (DPC). The TCR sequence derives from a woman between 50 and 59 years old with alopecia areata. Some clones in this sample may be carry-over from other donors' samples. The CDR3 DNA follows: TGTGCCAGCAGCCGACAGGGGGCCTATGGCTACACCTTC. Its protein is CASSRQGAYGYTF.